This T cell receptor (beta chain) was captured by sequencing in a study of T-cell memory formation after mild COVID-19. Study at large: For the most part, TCR clusters were specific to one donor.

Study-level results: That cross-reactive memory joined was suggested by some responding clones appearing in pre-infection memory. The study found contracting CD4+ clones mainly in CM and EM and contracting CD8+ clones in EMRA.

A single record per CDR3 protein comes from TCRdb applying MiXCR to the 5' RACE reads. The sample shows roughly 400,000 distinct CDR3 sequences, about 24% of them seen only once. The CDR3 extends over 14 amino acids. Unmatched junction bases numbered 2, after V lost 1 base and J lost 1 base. From germline, CDR1 is GTSNPN and CDR2 SVGIG (reference sequence). Turning to this clonotype: Its antigen remains unknown.

The sequenced material came from PBMCs or a T cell subset sorted from them (not recorded which). The receptor's source is an adult woman who had mild COVID-19 (a few samples of this study predate the infection). Cell type and time point are not known. The rearrangement uses TRBV30 and TRBJ2-3; 7 bases line up with TRBD1. CDR3 nucleotides: TGTGCCTGGAGTGGAACAGGGGGCACAGATACGCAGTATTTT. The encoded protein is CAWSGTGGTDTQYF.